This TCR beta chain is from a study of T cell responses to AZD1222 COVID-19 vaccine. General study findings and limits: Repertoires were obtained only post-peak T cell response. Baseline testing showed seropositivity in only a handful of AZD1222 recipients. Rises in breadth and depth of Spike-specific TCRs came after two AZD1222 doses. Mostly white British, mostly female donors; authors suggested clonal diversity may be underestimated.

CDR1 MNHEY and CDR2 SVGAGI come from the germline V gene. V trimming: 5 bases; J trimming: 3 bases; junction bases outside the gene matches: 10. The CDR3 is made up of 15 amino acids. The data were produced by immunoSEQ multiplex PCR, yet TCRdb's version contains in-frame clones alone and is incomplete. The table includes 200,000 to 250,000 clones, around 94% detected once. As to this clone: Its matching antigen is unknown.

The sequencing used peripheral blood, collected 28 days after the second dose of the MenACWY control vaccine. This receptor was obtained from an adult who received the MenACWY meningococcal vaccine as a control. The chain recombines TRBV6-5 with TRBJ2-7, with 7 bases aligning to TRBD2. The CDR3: CASSPLGGVNYEQYF. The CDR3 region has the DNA TGTGCCAGCAGTCCTTTGGGGGGGGTTAACTACGAGCAGTACTTC.